One and the same sample provided the 14 T cell receptor beta chains below, sequenced in a study of OX40 agonist ivuxolimab in advanced cancers. Assay: immunoSEQ multiplex PCR; the TCRdb copy retains only in-frame clones and omits some. The profile shows about 93,000 clones, 90% to 95% of them singletons. The input for sequencing was CD4+ or CD8+ T cells sorted from blood, taken in a trial of the OX40 agonist ivuxolimab. The receptors come from an adult with an advanced solid tumor such as melanoma, head and neck, liver or kidney cancer.

The rearrangement uses TRBV19 and TRBJ1-2, with D perhaps TRBD1 (5 bases). Germline assignment: CDR1 LNHDA and CDR2 SQIVND (reference sequence). V lost 7 bases and J lost 4, with 13 bases in between. The CDR3 extends over 13 amino acids. Here the CDR3 DNA reads TGTGCCAGTAATGTGGGGCGCGGCTATGGCTACACCTTC. Translation gives CASNVGRGYGYTF.

The chain employs TRBV15 and TRBJ1-2; D remains unclear. The CDR3 sequence is 13 residues long. Germline lookup yields CDR1 LNHNV and CDR2 YYDKDF (reference sequence). V lost 1 base to trimming and J lost 8 bases, with 11 bases between them. CDR3 DNA: TGTGCCACCAGCAGAGCCGAGGGTAAAGGCTACACCTTC. Protein product: CATSRAEGKGYTF.

This clone showed up just once. The chain is built from TRBV5-6 and TRBJ2-5; TRBD2 matches at 13 bases. V gave up 0 bases and J gave up 1 base; unmatched junction bases: 6. In germline, CDR1 is SGHDT, CDR2 YYEEEE. The CDR3 runs to 18 residues. The CDR3 loop is CASSLGTSGRVRQETQYF. CDR3 DNA: TGTGCCAGCAGCTTGGGGACTAGCGGGAGAGTGCGCCAAGAGACCCAGTACTTC.

The V call is TRBV7-9, the J call TRBJ2-2, with a weak D call TRBD1 (5 bases). V was clipped by 4 bases and J by 7 bases, with 16 bases between them. CDR3 size: 15 residues. CDR1 SEHNR and CDR2 FQNEAQ come from the germline V gene (reference sequence). CDR3 region: CASSSPGKRLGELFF. CDR3 sequence (DNA): TGTGCCAGCAGCTCACCAGGGAAAAGACTCGGGGAGCTGTTTTTT.

The chain carries TRBV7-9 and TRBJ2-5, with D tentatively TRBD1 (6 bases). In germline, CDR1 is SEHNR, CDR2 FQNEAQ (reference sequence). Trimming cost V 4 bases and J 7 bases, with 10 bases left between them. The CDR3 is 12 amino acids. The CDR3 here is CASSSAGVTQYF. The DNA of the CDR3 is TGTGCCAGCAGCTCGGCAGGGGTGACCCAGTACTTC.

The gene calls are TRBV5-1 and TRBJ1-1; the D gene is possibly TRBD1 (5 bases). CDR1 SGHRS and CDR2 YFSETQ come from the germline V gene. Trimming pared 5 bases from V and 2 bases from J, leaving 10 bases between. CDR3 size: 13 residues. CDR3 DNA sequence: TGCGCCAGCAGGTGGGGCAGTAACACTGAAGCTTTCTTT. It translates to CASRWGSNTEAFF.

V is TRBV18 and J is TRBJ2-2; possibly TRBD2 for D (6 bases). V lost 0 bases and J 5 bases, leaving 13 bases between the germline ends. Germline V gene lookup returns CDR1 KGHSH and CDR2 LQKENI. The CDR3 is 16 amino acids. This CDR3 reads CASSPPSWGGTGELFF. CDR3 in DNA: TGTGCCAGCTCACCACCGTCCTGGGGAGGAACCGGGGAGCTGTTTTTT.

The rearrangement links TRBV18 to TRBJ2-5; no clear D. V lost 3 bases and J 3 bases, leaving 8 bases between the germline ends. The CDR3 covers 13 residues. From germline, CDR1 is KGHSH and CDR2 LQKENI. The CDR3 nucleotides read TGTGCCAGCTCACCGGTCTGGAAAGAGACCCAGTACTTC. Its protein product is CASSPVWKETQYF. Complete variable domain (other parts from reference TRBV18 and TRBJ2-5): NAGVMQNPRHLVRRRGQEARLRCSPMKGHSHVYWYRQLPEEGLKFMVYLQKENIIDESGMPKERFSAEFPKEGPSILRIQQVVRGDSAAYFCASSPVWKETQYFGPGTRLLVL.

This chain joins TRBV30 and TRBJ2-5; 9 bases are a match to TRBD1. CDR1 is GTSNPN and CDR2 is SVGIG in the germline V gene (reference sequence). Losses at the gene ends were 2 bases for V and 5 bases for J; bases not matched to a gene: 9. The CDR3 spans 15 residues. CDR3 DNA: TGTGCCTGGAGTCCGGGACAGGGAGTGTGGGAGACCCAGTACTTC. Translating gives CAWSPGQGVWETQYF.

The chain combines TRBV11-2 with TRBJ2-5, with 10 bases fitting TRBD2. The CDR3 is made up of 14 amino acids. V dropped 5 bases and J dropped 5; count of bases not matched to a gene: 5. CDR1 SGHAT and CDR2 FQNNGV come from the germline V gene. The CDR3 region is CASSIGTSVETQYF. For the CDR3, the DNA is TGTGCCAGCAGCATCGGGACTAGCGTCGAGACCCAGTACTTC.

This sequence joins TRBV19 and TRBJ2-1; a weak D match, TRBD2 (5 bases). The germline V and J ends were trimmed by 0 bases and 6 bases, with 30 bases remaining between them. The CDR3 extends over 21 amino acids. Germline V gene sequence: CDR1 LNHDA, CDR2 SQIVND (reference sequence). The CDR3 DNA reads TGTGCCAGTAGTATAGATTGGCTGAAAACCTGGCGGAGTTACGGGGTCAATGAGCAGTTCTTC. Protein product: CASSIDWLKTWRSYGVNEQFF.

The chain recombines TRBV30 with TRBJ2-7; D could derive from TRBD1 or TRBD2 (5 bases each). The V gene lost 2 bases and the J gene lost 5 bases, with 7 bases spanning the gap. Germline V gene sequence: CDR1 GTSNPN, CDR2 SVGIG (reference sequence). This CDR3 spans 11 amino acids. This CDR3 is CAWSRGDEQYF. In DNA form, the CDR3 reads TGTGCCTGGAGTAGGGGAGACGAGCAGTACTTC.

The chain uses TRBV5-1 and TRBJ2-2; 16 positions agree with TRBD2. With 4 bases clipped from V and 4 bases from J, the junction kept 7 bases outside the gene matches. This CDR3 is 18 amino acids long. From germline, CDR1 is SGHRS and CDR2 YFSETQ. Here the CDR3 DNA reads TGCGCCAGCAGCCGGGGACTAGCGGGAGGGCCGGGCACCGGGGAGCTGTTTTTT. It specifies CASSRGLAGGPGTGELFF.

This rearrangement joins TRBV5-4 to TRBJ2-3; D could derive from TRBD1 or TRBD2 (5 bases each). V lost 5 bases, J lost 0 bases, and 13 bases lay in between. The CDR3 is 15 residues long. Germline V gene data show CDR1 as SGHNT and CDR2 as YYREEE (reference sequence). CDR3 nucleotide sequence: TGTGCCAGCAGTTTTGGGGGTATCAGCACAGATACGCAGTATTTT. Amino acids: CASSFGGISTDTQYF.